This T cell receptor (beta chain) was identified during a study of shared clonotypes between healthy human individuals. Study as a whole: Aged 18 to 49, the donors were two women and a few men.

General study results and limits: Across subsets, estimated richness was generally greater for naive than for memory populations.

V was trimmed by 2 bases and J by 1 base, leaving 9 bases between them. This CDR3 region has 15 residues. Germline V gene sequence: CDR1 KGHSH, CDR2 LQKENI. Sequencing used immunoSEQ multiplex PCR; TCRdb keeps in-frame clones, though not all of them. Among 2 million to 2.5 million clones listed, roughly 94% were seen once. This clone was counted at least ten times. Antigen specificity is unknown. The sequence came from a young man in good health. The chain couples TRBV18 to TRBJ1-3, with D maybe TRBD1 (5 bases). Sequenced: naive CD4+ T cells sorted from blood. Subset meaning: CD45RA+ positively selected. CDR3 bases: TGTGCCAGCTCACCAACTAAGGGGTCTGGAAACACCATATATTTT. The encoded protein is CASSPTKGSGNTIYF.